The rows below give T cell receptor beta chains drawn from one sample of a study of cytomegalovirus exposure and HLA in healthy donors. TCRdb's table, derived via immunoSEQ multiplex PCR, lists solely in-frame clones and lacks some. This table holds about 150,000 clones, roughly 9.7% found once. The sample comprised PBMCs. All receptors derive from a man between 45 and 60 years old in good health and CMV-seronegative. Both conserved end residues are part of each CDR3. Fields, in order: CDR3 DNA, CDR3 protein, J gene, V gene, D gene, clone size. The D gene is left open where the match is weak. Size is omitted from some rows. Given values are once, few, many or a class for expanded clones.

cdr3_nt: TGTGCCTGGAGGCCCTACAGGGGCATGAACACTGAAGCTTTCTTT
cdr3_aa: CAWRPYRGMNTEAFF
j_call: TRBJ1-1
v_call: TRBV30
d_call: TRBD1
clone_size: .

cdr3_nt: TGTGCCAGCAGCGGACAGGGGGATTCACCCCTCCACTTT
cdr3_aa: CASSGQGDSPLHF
j_call: TRBJ1-6
v_call: TRBV2
d_call: TRBD1
clone_size: .

cdr3_nt: TGTGCCAGCAGTGAGGACAGGTCCGGGGAGACCCAGTACTTC
cdr3_aa: CASSEDRSGETQYF
j_call: TRBJ2-5
v_call: TRBV2
d_call: TRBD1
clone_size: many

cdr3_nt: TGCGCCAGCAGCCTCGACAGGGGAACAGATACGCAGTATTTT
cdr3_aa: CASSLDRGTDTQYF
j_call: TRBJ2-3
v_call: TRBV5-1
d_call: TRBD1
clone_size: .

cdr3_nt: TGCGCCAGCAGCGCGGGAGGAGCCGGATTGAACACTGAAGCTTTCTTT
cdr3_aa: CASSAGGAGLNTEAFF
j_call: TRBJ1-1
v_call: TRBV4-1
d_call: .
clone_size: few

cdr3_nt: TGTGCCAGCAGCCCTCTGGGGGGACTAGCGACAAATGAGCAGTTCTTC
cdr3_aa: CASSPLGGLATNEQFF
j_call: TRBJ2-1
v_call: TRBV9
d_call: TRBD2
clone_size: few

cdr3_nt: TGTGCCAGTAGTATATACTATAGCAATCAGCCCCAGCATTTT
cdr3_aa: CASSIYYSNQPQHF
j_call: TRBJ1-5
v_call: TRBV19
d_call: .
clone_size: few

cdr3_nt: TGTGCCACCTGGACTAGCGAACGGAATCACTACAATGAGCAGTTCTTC
cdr3_aa: CATWTSERNHYNEQFF
j_call: TRBJ2-1
v_call: TRBV15
d_call: TRBD2
clone_size: .

cdr3_nt: TGTGCCAGCACCTCATTCAGGGGGCAGGGTAGTTCACCCCTCCACTTT
cdr3_aa: CASTSFRGQGSSPLHF
j_call: TRBJ1-6
v_call: TRBV28
d_call: TRBD1
clone_size: few

cdr3_nt: TGCAGCGTTGAAGAACAGGGGCGATACGAGCAGTACTTC
cdr3_aa: CSVEEQGRYEQYF
j_call: TRBJ2-7
v_call: TRBV29-1
d_call: TRBD1
clone_size: few

cdr3_nt: TGTGCCACCAGCAGCCTCTTGGGACAGACCAACTACGAGCAGTACTTC
cdr3_aa: CATSSLLGQTNYEQYF
j_call: TRBJ2-7
v_call: TRBV15
d_call: TRBD1
clone_size: .

cdr3_nt: TGTGCCACCGGACTAAGCTACGAGCAGTACTTC
cdr3_aa: CATGLSYEQYF
j_call: TRBJ2-7
v_call: TRBV28
d_call: .
clone_size: .

cdr3_nt: TGTGCCATCAGTGCTGGAACAGGGAACGATGAGCAGTTCTTC
cdr3_aa: CAISAGTGNDEQFF
j_call: TRBJ2-1
v_call: TRBV10-3
d_call: .
clone_size: few

cdr3_nt: TGTGCCAGCAGTGACAGGGTGGAAGAGCAGTTCTTC
cdr3_aa: CASSDRVEEQFF
j_call: TRBJ2-1
v_call: TRBV19
d_call: TRBD1
clone_size: .

cdr3_nt: TGTGCCAGCAGCCCCGGGACAGGGGGAGAGCAGTACTTC
cdr3_aa: CASSPGTGGEQYF
j_call: TRBJ2-7
v_call: TRBV7-8
d_call: TRBD1
clone_size: few

cdr3_nt: TGTGCCAGCAGTGGGGGGGGAAATGAGCAGTTCTTC
cdr3_aa: CASSGGGNEQFF
j_call: TRBJ2-1
v_call: TRBV25-1
d_call: TRBD2
clone_size: few